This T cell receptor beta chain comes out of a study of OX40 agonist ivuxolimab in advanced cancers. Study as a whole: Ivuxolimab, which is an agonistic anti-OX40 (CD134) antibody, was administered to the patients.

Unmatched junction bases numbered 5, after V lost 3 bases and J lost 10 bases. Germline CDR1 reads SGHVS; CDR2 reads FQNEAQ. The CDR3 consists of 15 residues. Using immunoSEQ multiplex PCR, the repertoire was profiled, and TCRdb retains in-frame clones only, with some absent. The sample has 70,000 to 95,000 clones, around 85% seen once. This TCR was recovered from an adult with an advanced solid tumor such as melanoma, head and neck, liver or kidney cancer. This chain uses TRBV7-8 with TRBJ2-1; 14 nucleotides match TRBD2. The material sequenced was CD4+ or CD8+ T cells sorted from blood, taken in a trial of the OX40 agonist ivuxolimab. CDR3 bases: TGTGCCAGCAGCTTGCGACTAGCGGGAGGGGACGAGCAGTTCTTC. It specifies CASSLRLAGGDEQFF.